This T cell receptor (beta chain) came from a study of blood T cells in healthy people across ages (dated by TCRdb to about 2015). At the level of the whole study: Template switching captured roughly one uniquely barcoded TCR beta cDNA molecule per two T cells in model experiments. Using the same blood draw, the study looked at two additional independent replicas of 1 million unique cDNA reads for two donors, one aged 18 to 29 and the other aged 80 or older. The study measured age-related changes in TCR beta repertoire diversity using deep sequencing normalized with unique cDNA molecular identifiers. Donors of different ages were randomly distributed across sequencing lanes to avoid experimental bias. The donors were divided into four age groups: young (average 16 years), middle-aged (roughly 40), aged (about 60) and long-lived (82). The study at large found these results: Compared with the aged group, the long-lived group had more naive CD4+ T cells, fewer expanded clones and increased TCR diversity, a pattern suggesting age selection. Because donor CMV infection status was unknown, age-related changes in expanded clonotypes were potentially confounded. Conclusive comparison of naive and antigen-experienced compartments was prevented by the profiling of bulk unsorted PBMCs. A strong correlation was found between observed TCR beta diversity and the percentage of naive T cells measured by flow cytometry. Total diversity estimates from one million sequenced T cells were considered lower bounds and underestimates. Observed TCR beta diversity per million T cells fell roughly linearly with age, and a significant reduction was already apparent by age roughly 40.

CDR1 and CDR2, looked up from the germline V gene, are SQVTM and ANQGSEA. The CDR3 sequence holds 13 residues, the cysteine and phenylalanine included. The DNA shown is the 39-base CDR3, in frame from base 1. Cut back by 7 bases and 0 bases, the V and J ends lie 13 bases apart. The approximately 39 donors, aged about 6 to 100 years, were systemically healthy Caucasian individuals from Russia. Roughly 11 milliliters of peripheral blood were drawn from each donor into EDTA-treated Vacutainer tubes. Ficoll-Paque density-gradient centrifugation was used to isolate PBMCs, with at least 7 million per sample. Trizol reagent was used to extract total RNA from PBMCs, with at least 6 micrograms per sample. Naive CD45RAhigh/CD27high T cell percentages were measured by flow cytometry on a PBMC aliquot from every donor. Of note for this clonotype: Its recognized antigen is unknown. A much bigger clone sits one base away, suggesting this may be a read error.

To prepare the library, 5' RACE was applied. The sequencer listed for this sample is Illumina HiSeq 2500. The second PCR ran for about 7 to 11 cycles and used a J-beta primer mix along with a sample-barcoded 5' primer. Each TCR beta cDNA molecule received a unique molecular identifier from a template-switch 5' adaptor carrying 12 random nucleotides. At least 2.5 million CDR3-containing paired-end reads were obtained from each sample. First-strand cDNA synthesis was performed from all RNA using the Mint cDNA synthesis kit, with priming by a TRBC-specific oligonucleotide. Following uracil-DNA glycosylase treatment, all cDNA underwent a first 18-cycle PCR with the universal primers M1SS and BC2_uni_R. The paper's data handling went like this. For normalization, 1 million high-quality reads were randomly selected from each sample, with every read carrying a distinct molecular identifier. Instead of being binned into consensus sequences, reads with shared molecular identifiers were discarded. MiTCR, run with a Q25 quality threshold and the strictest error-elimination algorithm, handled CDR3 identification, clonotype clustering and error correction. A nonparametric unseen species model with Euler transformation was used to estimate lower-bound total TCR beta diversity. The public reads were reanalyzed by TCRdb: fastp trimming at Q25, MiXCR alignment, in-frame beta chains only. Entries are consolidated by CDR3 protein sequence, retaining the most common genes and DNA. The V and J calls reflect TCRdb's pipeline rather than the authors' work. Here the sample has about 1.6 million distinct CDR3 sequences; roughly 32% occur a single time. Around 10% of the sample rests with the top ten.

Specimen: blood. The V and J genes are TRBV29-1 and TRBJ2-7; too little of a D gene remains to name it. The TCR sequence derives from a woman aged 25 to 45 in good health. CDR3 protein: CSASIGPSYEQYF. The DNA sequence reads TGCAGCGCCTCGATAGGGCCCTCCTACGAGCAGTACTTC.